These T cell receptor beta chains were read from a single sample in a study of PD-L1 blockade in urothelial cancer. The method was immunoSEQ multiplex PCR; TCRdb's version includes in-frame clones alone and lacks a portion of them. This table has over 35,000 clones, approximately 91% appearing once. Source: PBMCs, taken around atezolizumab (anti-PD-L1) treatment. The receptors derive from a woman in her fifties or sixties with urothelial cancer. Each CDR3 is given without its conserved first and last residue. The order of the fields is D gene, clone size, CDR3 length, J gene, V gene, CDR3 protein. D genes are given only for firm matches. Some rows mark clone size as missing; the rest say once, few, many or name a class of expanded clone.

-	-	12	TRBJ2-1	TRBV4-2	ASSPLGARNEQF
TRBD2	-	13	TRBJ2-7	TRBV5-1	ASSWTSGRTYEQY
TRBD2	-	13	TRBJ2-7	TRBV28	ASSSAGTILYEQY
-	-	10	TRBJ2-1	TRBV11-2	ASSSSDNEQF
TRBD2	-	13	TRBJ2-3	TRBV11-3	ASSNGGGHTDTQY
-	-	15	TRBJ2-2	TRBV15	ATSRDEAILFSGELF
-	-	9	TRBJ2-1	TRBV29-1	SGGHSNEQF
-	-	12	TRBJ1-1	TRBV6-5	ASSTPQGLAEAF
-	-	12	TRBJ1-2	TRBV7-2	ASSRTLTGDGYT
TRBD2	-	13	TRBJ2-3	TRBV2	ASSELAGGVDTQY
TRBD2	-	16	TRBJ2-5	TRBV6-1	ASSEALTSGAPGETQY
TRBD2	-	19	TRBJ2-3	TRBV5-1	ASSSKVGLAGRPQGTDTQY
TRBD1	-	13	TRBJ2-5	TRBV7-3	ASSLNPGGPETQY
TRBD2	-	12	TRBJ2-7	TRBV5-1	ASSQAGDSYEQY
-	-	13	TRBJ2-5	TRBV6-5	ASSLFLATQETQY
TRBD1	-	14	TRBJ1-3	TRBV7-2	ASSYRDRGTGNTIY
-	-	10	TRBJ2-3	TRBV7-8	ASSFFGDTQY
-	-	12	TRBJ1-5	TRBV7-2	ASSVGQGTQPQH
TRBD2	-	15	TRBJ2-3	TRBV28	ASSRSLGLADTDTQY
TRBD2	-	16	TRBJ2-1	TRBV6-1	ASTEAGGAQSSYNEQF
TRBD2	-	15	TRBJ2-7	TRBV18	ASSPTSGGGSSYEQY
-	-	12	TRBJ2-1	TRBV4-2	ASSPGDLLDEQF
TRBD1	-	12	TRBJ2-7	TRBV28	ASRSGQSSYEQY
TRBD2	-	11	TRBJ2-7	TRBV2	ASSSGRDYEQY
TRBD1	-	16	TRBJ2-5	TRBV28	ATFNTLPGQGWGETQY
-	-	12	TRBJ2-3	TRBV7-3	ASSPFLGGDTQY
-	medium-sized	11	TRBJ2-7	TRBV7-6	ASSNDAGYEQY
-	-	10	TRBJ2-1	TRBV2	ASNQGRGEQF
-	-	12	TRBJ1-1	TRBV6-5	ASSYSYTNTEAF
TRBD1	-	14	TRBJ1-5	TRBV19	ASSPTGTGYNQPQH
TRBD2	-	13	TRBJ2-2	TRBV15	ATSSSGRLNRELF
TRBD1	-	11	TRBJ1-2	TRBV18	ASSLQGVNGYT
TRBD1	-	11	TRBJ1-5	TRBV19	ASRDRGNQPQH
-	-	14	TRBJ1-2	TRBV5-1	ASSVIPGQTAYGYT
-	-	11	TRBJ2-7	TRBV4-2	ASSQAPVREQY
TRBD1	-	11	TRBJ2-7	TRBV28	ASKGQGAGEQY
-	-	11	TRBJ1-4	TRBV29-1	SVEHAPGEKLF
-	-	13	TRBJ2-2	TRBV9	ASSVATSRIGELF
-	few	10	TRBJ2-7	TRBV19	ASSGGVHEQY
TRBD1	-	14	TRBJ1-1	TRBV4-2	ASSQDPYTGGTEAF
-	-	13	TRBJ2-5	TRBV5-6	ASSWGVGGGETQY
-	-	11	TRBJ2-1	TRBV7-3	ASSSDYLNEQF
TRBD1	-	14	TRBJ2-3	TRBV19	ASSIGDRGPTDTQY
TRBD2	-	13	TRBJ2-7	TRBV27	ASTTLAGVSYEQY
TRBD2	-	15	TRBJ2-1	TRBV5-8	ASSFFLAGVGLNEQF
TRBD1	-	15	TRBJ2-7	TRBV27	ASSPSQGVHHSYEQY